This T cell receptor (beta chain) was captured in a study of neurological immune-mediated disorders. TCRdb itself ran the 5' RACE reads through MiXCR, one entry per CDR3 protein. Here the sample spans nearly 45,000 distinct CDR3 sequences, roughly 21% being singletons. Study observations and caveats: The level of TCR clonal expansion was highest in patients with HTLV-1-associated myelopathy and lowest in multiple sclerosis, where it fell below the level seen in healthy controls.

The CDR3 runs 15 residues. V lost 6 bases and J lost 1, with 15 bases in between. Ten or more counts support this clonotype. Antigen specificity is unknown. Time point denoted: technical triplicate 3. The unsorted libraries originated from 2 million PBMCs kept at -80 C. The receptor's source is a man aged 55 to 69 with HTLV-1-associated myelopathy (HAM/TSP). The rearrangement joins TRBV12-3 or TRBV12-4 to TRBJ1-1; maybe TRBD1 (5 bases). Input material: PBMCs. This CDR3 is CASRPGGGENTEAFF. The CDR3 DNA reads as TGTGCCAGCAGGCCCGGGGGGGGGGAGAACACTGAAGCTTTCTTT.